The 6 T cell receptor beta chains given below trace back to one sample, sequenced in a study of blood T cell repertoires in COVID-19. TCRdb's table, derived via immunoSEQ multiplex PCR, lists solely in-frame clones and lacks some. Here the sample spans approximately 140,000 clones, around four fifths being singletons. Input material: peripheral blood. The source is a man between 40 and 49 years old with active or convalescent COVID-19.

The CDR3 loop is CASVTLGTSGTETQYF. The CDR3 DNA is TGTGCCAGCGTAACCCTTGGGACTAGCGGAACAGAGACCCAGTACTTC. The J gene is TRBJ2-5, the V gene TRBV2, with 11 positions matching TRBD2. Germline V gene sequence: CDR1 SNHLY, CDR2 FYNNEI. The V gene end was trimmed by 8 bases and the J gene end by 4 bases; junction bases not matched to a gene: 12. The CDR3 is 16 amino acids.

The chain is built from TRBV24-1 and TRBJ1-5; a weak D match, TRBD1 (5 bases). The CDR3 contains 13 residues. V lost 7 bases and J 7 bases, leaving 13 bases between the germline ends. Germline loops: CDR1 KGHDR, CDR2 SFDVKD. The CDR3 DNA reads TGTGCCACCAGCACCGGGGCGGGGCAGCCCCAGCATTTT. As protein: CATSTGAGQPQHF.

J is TRBJ2-1 and V is TRBV11-2, with 10 bases identical to TRBD1. V lost 2 bases and J lost 3; bases outside the gene matches: 4. The length of the CDR3 is 16 residues. The germline V gene encodes CDR1 SGHAT and CDR2 FQNNGV. The CDR3 coding sequence is TGTGCCAGCAGCTTAAATTGGGACAGGGGCTACAATGAGCAGTTCTTC. The encoded protein is CASSLNWDRGYNEQFF.

In this sample, this clone turned up a few times. This sequence joins TRBV10-2 and TRBJ1-5, with D possibly TRBD1 on 6 matching bases. The CDR3 has 16 amino acids. From germline, CDR1 is WSHSY and CDR2 SAAADI. Trimming pared 5 bases from V and 1 base from J, leaving 15 bases between. CDR3 sequence (DNA): TGCGCCAGCAGTCGCTCATTGACAGGAAGCAATCAGCCCCAGCATTTT. Protein sequence: CASSRSLTGSNQPQHF.

This clone was seen more than once but under ten times. The gene calls are TRBV3-1 (or the pseudogene TRBV3-2) and TRBJ2-3, with 10 bases matching TRBD2. The CDR3 has 14 amino acids. Germline lookup yields CDR1 LGHDT and CDR2 YNNKEL (reference sequence). After removal of 4 bases from V and 4 bases from J, the junction contained 2 bases not matched to a gene. The CDR3, as DNA: TGTGCCAGCAGCCTCAGCGGGGGGGCAGATACGCAGTATTTT. It specifies CASSLSGGADTQYF.

The sample holds one count of this clone. The rearrangement joins TRBV14 to TRBJ1-2; 10 bases align to TRBD1. The trim removed 4 bases at V and 3 bases at J, leaving 5 bases unmatched. In germline, CDR1 is SGHDN, CDR2 FVKESK. This CDR3 is 15 amino acids long. In DNA form, the CDR3 reads TGTGCCAGCAGCCCACCGGGACAGGGGTACTATGGCTACACCTTC. It codes for CASSPPGQGYYGYTF.